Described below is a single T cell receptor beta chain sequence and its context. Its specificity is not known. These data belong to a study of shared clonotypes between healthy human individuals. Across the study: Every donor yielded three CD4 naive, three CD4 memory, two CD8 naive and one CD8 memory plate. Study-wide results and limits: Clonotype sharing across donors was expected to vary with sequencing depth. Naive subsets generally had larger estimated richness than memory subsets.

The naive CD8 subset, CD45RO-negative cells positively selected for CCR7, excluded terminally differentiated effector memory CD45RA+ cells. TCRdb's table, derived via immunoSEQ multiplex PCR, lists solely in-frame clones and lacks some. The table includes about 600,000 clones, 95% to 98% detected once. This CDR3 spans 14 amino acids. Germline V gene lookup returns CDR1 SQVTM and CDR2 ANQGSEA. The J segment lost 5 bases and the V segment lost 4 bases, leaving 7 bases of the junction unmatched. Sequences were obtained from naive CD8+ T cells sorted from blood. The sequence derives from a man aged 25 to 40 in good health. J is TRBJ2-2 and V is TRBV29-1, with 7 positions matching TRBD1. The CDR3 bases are TGCAGCGTTGCGGAGACAGGGTATACCGGGGAGCTGTTTTTT. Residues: CSVAETGYTGELFF.